This T cell receptor beta chain is drawn from a study of shared clonotypes between healthy human individuals. Details on this clone: This may be a read error, as it is one base from a much larger clone. Other DNA sequences of this sample code for an identical CDR3.

TCRdb keeps only in-frame clones here, not all; method: immunoSEQ multiplex PCR. Among some 790,000 clones, roughly two thirds were seen once, and the ten largest hold about 1.7%. V lost 0 bases and J lost 0, with 7 bases in between. The CDR3 is 15 amino acids. Germline lookup yields CDR1 SGHRS and CDR2 YFSETQ. Sequencing input: memory CD4+ T cells sorted from blood. Subset meaning: CD45RA-negative fraction. This rearrangement joins TRBV5-1 to TRBJ2-1; no firm D call. The TCR sequence derives from a woman aged 30 to 39 in good health. The DNA of the CDR3 is TGCGCCAGCAGCTTGGACAGTACCTCCTACAATGAGCAGTTCTTC. Translating gives CASSLDSTSYNEQFF.